Described below is a single TCR beta chain sequence and its context. The data originate from a study of blood T cell repertoires in COVID-19. Study at large: Sites in the United States, Italy and Spain provided acute and convalescent COVID-19 samples.

Trimming took 2 bases from V and 4 from J; bases not matched to a gene: 7. The CDR3 is 16 residues long. In germline, CDR1 is SGHRS, CDR2 YFSETQ. Repertoires were generated with immunoSEQ multiplex PCR, while TCRdb's copy carries only in-frame clones and drops some. The profile shows more than 200,000 clones, approximately 90% of them singletons. Cohorts were determined from participant-reported clinical history. The chain joins TRBV5-1 to TRBJ2-1, with 9 bases that match TRBD2. The sample taken for sequencing was PBMCs or T cells enriched from blood (not recorded which). The clonotype originates from a woman aged 25 to 39 who had recovered from COVID-19. The CDR3 protein is CASSLMGLADYNEQFF. The DNA of the CDR3 is TGCGCCAGCAGCTTAATGGGACTAGCCGATTACAATGAGCAGTTCTTC.